A single sample is the source of the 14 T cell receptor beta chains below, sequenced in a study of T cell responses to AZD1222 COVID-19 vaccine (dated by TCRdb to the early 2020s). The time point label for this specimen denotes: baseline before first vaccination. Preparation of the library involved the immunoSEQ multiplex PCR assay. Sourced from immuneACCESS, this table was stored by TCRdb with only in-frame sequences that have V and J called. A share of the clones is absent; for the studies checked, an unresolved V gene accounts for under half, and the remainder has no known explanation. The sample profile shows some 140,000 clones; more than 90% of them were found once. The ten largest clones add up to 15% to 20% of the sample. Sequencing used peripheral blood, obtained on day 0 of AZD1222 vaccination. The receptors shown here come from an adult in good health.

This clone was counted once. This sequence joins TRBV27 and TRBJ1-5; possible D gene TRBD1, 5 bases. From germline, CDR1 is MNHEY and CDR2 SMNVEV (reference sequence). V gave up 4 bases and J gave up 1 base, with 17 bases separating them. There are 17 residues in the CDR3. The CDR3 sequence is CASSSAAGLLSNQPQHF. The CDR3 DNA reads TGTGCCAGCAGTTCAGCCGCAGGGCTCCTAAGCAATCAGCCCCAGCATTTT.

V and J are TRBV2 and TRBJ1-2, with D perhaps TRBD1 (6 bases). The ends were cut back, 5 bases at V and 0 bases at J, with 28 bases in the middle. The CDR3 is made up of 20 amino acids. Germline CDR1 is SNHLY and CDR2 is FYNNEI. CDR3 in DNA: TGTGCCAGCAGTCCATGGACAGTGGGGGAATATTCCCCGTCTAACTATGGCTACACCTTC. Amino acids: CASSPWTVGEYSPSNYGYTF. The full variable domain, its missing parts supplied by reference TRBV2 and TRBJ1-2, is EPEVTQTPSHQVTQMGQEVILRCVPISNHLYFYWYRQILGQKVEFLVSFYNNEISEKSEIFDDQFSVERPDGSNFTLKIRSTKLEDSAMYFCASSPWTVGEYSPSNYGYTFGSGTRLTVV.

This chain joins TRBV5-4 and TRBJ2-1; D is undetermined. The CDR3 sequence is 13 residues long. Trimming removed 1 base at V and 5 bases at J, with 7 bases between. Germline CDR1 and CDR2: SGHNT and YYREEE (reference sequence). CDR3: CASSLMVDNEQFF. The CDR3 DNA reads as TGTGCCAGCAGCTTGATGGTAGACAATGAGCAGTTCTTC.

The chain combines TRBV5-4 with TRBJ2-7; the D gene is possibly TRBD1 (5 bases). The germline V gene has CDR1 SGHNT and CDR2 YYREEE (reference sequence). The CDR3 covers 14 residues. V lost 5 bases and J lost 0, with 12 bases in between. CDR3 sequence reads: CASSLGQGSYEQYF. CDR3 nucleotides: TGTGCCAGCAGTCTAGGGCAGGGCTCCTACGAGCAGTACTTC.

This chain uses TRBV9 with TRBJ1-2; TRBD1 is a possible D gene (6 bases). The germline V and J ends were trimmed by 0 bases and 6 bases, with 15 bases remaining between them. CDR3 size: 15 residues. Per the germline V gene, CDR1 is SGDLS and CDR2 is YYNGEE. CDR3 loop: CASSVASQGFNGYTF. The CDR3, as DNA: TGTGCCAGCAGCGTAGCTAGCCAGGGGTTTAATGGCTACACCTTC.

The rearrangement links TRBV9 to TRBJ2-6; D not certain. With 2 bases removed from V and 1 base from J, the gap between germline ends came to 4 bases. Looked up from germline, CDR1 is SGDLS and CDR2 is YYNGEE. This CDR3 contains 14 residues. CDR3 loop: CASSVVSGANVLTF. CDR3 DNA sequence: TGTGCCAGCAGCGTGGTTTCTGGGGCCAACGTCCTGACTTTC.

The chain carries TRBV6-5 and TRBJ1-1; D unclear. CDR1 and CDR2 (germline): MNHEY, SVGAGI. This CDR3 region has 11 residues. The germline V and J ends were trimmed by 5 bases and 7 bases, with 8 bases remaining between them. CDR3: CASSPFREAFF. For the CDR3, the DNA is TGTGCCAGCAGTCCCTTCCGTGAAGCTTTCTTT.

The chain couples TRBV11-3 to TRBJ2-2; D remains unclear. The germline V and J ends were trimmed by 8 bases and 6 bases, with 13 bases remaining between them. Germline V gene sequence: CDR1 SGHNT, CDR2 YENEEA. There are 13 residues in the CDR3. The CDR3 region is CASGVAVAGELFF. In nucleotides, the CDR3 is TGTGCCAGCGGGGTAGCAGTAGCCGGGGAGCTGTTTTTT.

The chain joins TRBV5-4 to TRBJ2-2; perhaps TRBD2 as D (6 bases). V was pared by 1 base and J by 4 bases, with 8 bases between. CDR1 and CDR2 (germline): SGHNT, YYREEE (reference sequence). CDR3 length: 14 amino acids. The CDR3 loop reads CASSLTGVTGELFF. The CDR3 nucleotides read TGTGCCAGCAGCTTGACGGGGGTCACCGGGGAGCTGTTTTTT.

V and J are TRBV5-6 and TRBJ1-6; 9 nucleotides line up with TRBD1. CDR1 is SGHDT and CDR2 is YYEEEE in the germline V gene. J was trimmed by 8 bases and V by 3 bases; bases with no gene match: 3. The CDR3 is made up of 14 amino acids. CDR3 DNA: TGTGCCAGCAGCTATGGACAGGGGTATTCACCCCTCCACTTT. It encodes CASSYGQGYSPLHF.

The rearrangement joins TRBV5-1 to TRBJ2-5; tentative D call: TRBD1 (5 bases). V lost 0 bases, J lost 3 bases, and 12 bases lay in between. The CDR3 runs 15 residues. Per germline, CDR1 SGHRS and CDR2 YFSETQ. The chain's CDR3 is CASSLAGRVEETQYF. CDR3 DNA sequence: TGCGCCAGCAGCTTGGCCGGCAGGGTTGAAGAGACCCAGTACTTC.

This rearrangement joins TRBV7-2 to TRBJ1-5, with TRBD1 as a possible D gene (5 bases). Germline lookup yields CDR1 SGHTA and CDR2 FQGNSA. The CDR3 is made up of 14 amino acids. Trimming pared 1 base from V and 7 bases from J, leaving 11 bases between. The CDR3 sequence: CASSLGGVKQPQHF. The DNA for the CDR3 is TGTGCCAGCAGCTTAGGAGGGGTAAAGCAGCCCCAGCATTTT.

V is TRBV29-1 and J is TRBJ1-1, with 7 bases that match TRBD1. V lost 4 bases, J lost 0 bases, and 11 bases stayed unmatched. The CDR3 loop spans 16 amino acids. Germline loops: CDR1 SQVTM, CDR2 ANQGSEA. CDR3 amino acids: CSVGPGQSRMNTEAFF. CDR3 sequence (DNA): TGCAGCGTTGGCCCGGGACAGAGTCGCATGAACACTGAAGCTTTCTTT.

The gene calls are TRBV7-2 and TRBJ2-2; D perhaps matches TRBD2 (6 bases). This CDR3 contains 15 residues. V was shortened by 2 bases and J by 1 base, with 8 bases between the two germline ends. Germline values: CDR1 SGHTA, CDR2 FQGNSA. The CDR3 DNA reads as TGTGCCAGCAGCTTACTAGCGCAGAACACCGGGGAGCTGTTTTTT. This codes for CASSLLAQNTGELFF. The variable domain in full, with the rest retrieved from reference TRBV7-2 and TRBJ2-2, is GAGVSQSPSNKVTEKGKDVELRCDPISGHTALYWYRQSLGQGLEFLIYFQGNSAPDKSGLPSDRFSAERTGGSVSTLTIQRTQQEDSAVYLCASSLLAQNTGELFFGEGSRLTVL.